The 15 T cell receptor beta chains given below trace back to one sample, sequenced in a study of T cells in Graves' hyperthyroidism and ophthalmopathy. Amplified TCR beta CDR3 regions derived from RNA transcripts. HTBI primers were employed in a first-round RT-PCR of the TCR CDR3. TCRdb called the multiplex PCR reads again in MiXCR, with one record for every CDR3 protein. This table has roughly 630,000 distinct CDR3 sequences, around 14% appearing once. The material sequenced was blood. The receptors here all came from a woman younger than 45 with Graves' hyperthyroidism.

This clonotype was seen many times. The chain links TRBV20-1 to TRBJ1-5; D call uncertain. From germline, CDR1 is DFQATT and CDR2 SNEGSKA (reference sequence). The CDR3 has 16 residues. V was trimmed by 4 bases and J by 3 bases, leaving 19 bases between them. Here the CDR3 reads CSATRSSRSDNQPQHF. Written as DNA, the CDR3 is TGCAGTGCTACCCGTTCATCACGGTCGGACAATCAGCCCCAGCATTTT.

This clonotype occurred many times. The gene calls are TRBV28 and TRBJ1-2; D remains ambiguous. The CDR3 runs to 12 residues. Germline V gives CDR1 MDHEN, CDR2 SYDVKM. The ends were cut back, 2 bases at V and 8 bases at J, with 9 bases in the middle. CDR3 DNA sequence: TGTGCCAGCAGTTTAGTTGGGTACGGCTACACCTTC. Its protein is CASSLVGYGYTF.

This clonotype has ten or more counts. The DNA of the CDR3 is TGTGCCAGCAGTTCAACAGGGGGTTTTGGATTTGGCTACACCTTC. The encoded protein is CASSSTGGFGFGYTF. The J gene is TRBJ1-2, the V gene TRBV12-3 or TRBV12-4, with TRBD1 matching over 8 bases. V lost 4 bases, J lost 7 bases, and 11 bases stayed unmatched. This CDR3 spans 15 amino acids.

This clonotype was detected only a few times. The J gene is TRBJ2-1, the V gene TRBV19; 9 bases fit TRBD2. The CDR3 spans 17 residues. Germline V gene sequence: CDR1 LNHDA, CDR2 SQIVND (reference sequence). The V segment lost 3 bases and the J segment 4 bases; nucleotides outside the gene matches: 10. The CDR3 region is CASSIPQTSGAYNEQFF. As DNA, the CDR3 is TGTGCCAGTAGTATCCCTCAGACTAGCGGAGCGTACAATGAGCAGTTCTTC.

This CDR3 reads CASSIASIMNTEAFF. The CDR3 coding sequence is TGTGCCAGTAGTATAGCCAGTATCATGAACACTGAAGCTTTCTTT. V is TRBV19 and J is TRBJ1-1; no firm D call. V was cut by 1 base and J by 0 bases, with 9 bases left in between. This CDR3 is built from 15 residues. CDR1 is LNHDA and CDR2 is SQIVND in the germline V gene (reference sequence).

The sample holds many counts of this clonotype. V is TRBV7-2 and J is TRBJ1-1; 7 bases match TRBD1. After removal of 2 bases from V and 1 base from J, the junction contained 4 bases not matched to a gene. This CDR3 is built from 15 residues. CDR1 and CDR2 from the germline V gene are SGHTA and FQGNSA. The CDR3 region is CASSLTGVRNTEAFF. The CDR3 DNA reads TGTGCCAGCAGCTTAACAGGGGTCCGGAACACTGAAGCTTTCTTT.

Ten or more counts support this clonotype. V usage is TRBV20-1 and J usage is TRBJ2-1, with 7 bases identical to TRBD2. Per germline, CDR1 DFQATT and CDR2 SNEGSKA (reference sequence). The trim removed 6 bases at V and 1 base at J, leaving 9 bases unmatched. This CDR3 has 15 amino acids. The CDR3 region has the DNA TGCAGTGCCAAGCCCCTAGCGGAGTCCTACAATGAGCAGTTCTTC. Encoded protein: CSAKPLAESYNEQFF.

Remarks on this clonotype: A much more abundant neighbour one base away suggests this may be a read error. The chain is built from TRBV20-1 and TRBJ2-7; 12 nucleotides align to TRBD2. The CDR3 extends over 15 amino acids. V was pared by 0 bases and J by 7 bases, with 7 bases of the junction left unmatched. CDR1 DFQATT and CDR2 SNEGSKA come from the germline V gene (reference sequence). CDR3 sequence reads: CSARDGGLAGDEQYF. CDR3 DNA: TGCAGTGCTAGAGATGGGGGACTAGCGGGTGATGAGCAGTACTTC.

This clonotype was found once. This chain joins TRBV28 and TRBJ2-7; perhaps TRBD1 as D (6 bases). Trimming took off 6 bases at V and 2 bases at J, with 14 bases between the two ends. CDR1 is MDHEN and CDR2 is SYDVKM in the germline V gene. This CDR3 comprises 14 residues. CDR3 amino acids: CASRPPDRAYEQYF. The DNA for the CDR3 is TGTGCCAGCAGGCCCCCGGACAGAGCCTACGAGCAGTACTTC.

This clonotype was detected a few times. The rearrangement uses TRBV30 and TRBJ1-5; perhaps TRBD1 as D (5 bases). Trimming pared 0 bases from V and 7 bases from J, leaving 13 bases between. Germline V lookup: CDR1 GTSNPN, CDR2 SVGIG (reference sequence). The CDR3 length is 14 residues. Here the CDR3 reads CAWSVTGRDQPQHF. The CDR3 DNA sequence: TGTGCCTGGAGTGTAACGGGGCGAGACCAGCCCCAGCATTTT. Variable domain in full (rest from reference TRBV30 and TRBJ1-5): SQTIHQWPATLVQPVGSPLSLECTVEGTSNPNLYWYRQAAGRGLQLLFYSVGIGQISSEVPQNLSASRPQDRQFILSSKKLLLSDSGFYLCAWSVTGRDQPQHFGDGTRLSIL.

The V gene is TRBV6-2 or TRBV6-3, the J gene TRBJ2-3, with 7 bases that match TRBD2. This CDR3 has 17 amino acids. Trimming cost V 6 bases and J 3 bases; bases outside gene matches: 15. The germline CDR1 and CDR2 sequences are MNHEY and SVGEGT. The CDR3 sequence is CASSPKSGLTLTDTQYF. DNA of the CDR3: TGTGCCAGCAGCCCCAAGTCGGGACTAACACTTACAGATACGCAGTATTTT.

The chain recombines TRBV7-2 with TRBJ1-5; 7 positions agree with TRBD1. Trimming removed 8 bases from V and 6 bases from J; junction bases left unmatched: 13. CDR3 length equals 15 residues. Looked up from germline, CDR1 is SGHTA and CDR2 is FQGNSA. CDR3 bases: TGTGCCAGCGGGCCGGGGCAGGGGGTCATTCAGCCCCAGCATTTT. This codes for CASGPGQGVIQPQHF.

This clonotype was seen repeatedly, ten times or more. This chain joins TRBV7-2 and TRBJ1-2, with D unclear. Trimming stripped 4 bases from V and 7 bases from J, with 13 bases between. CDR1 is SGHTA and CDR2 is FQGNSA in the germline V gene. The CDR3 runs 13 residues. CDR3 DNA: TGTGCCAGCAGCTCACAGAGATCGGGTGGCTACACCTTC. As protein: CASSSQRSGGYTF.

This clonotype appeared many times. The chain recombines TRBV28 with TRBJ2-3, with D perhaps matching TRBD1 (7 bases). The V gene lost 4 bases and the J gene lost 0 bases, with 14 bases spanning the gap. The CDR3 extends over 16 amino acids. CDR1 MDHEN and CDR2 SYDVKM come from the germline V gene. CDR3 residues: CASSSQGGYSTDTQYF. CDR3 coding DNA: TGTGCCAGCAGTTCTCAGGGGGGATATAGCACAGATACGCAGTATTTT.

There are a few counts of this clonotype. V and J are TRBV10-2 and TRBJ2-1; D ambiguous. The V end lost 3 bases, the J end lost 7 bases, and 4 bases lay between the germline ends. CDR1 is WSHSY and CDR2 is SAAADI in the germline V gene. This CDR3 is 11 amino acids long. CDR3 nucleotides: TGCGCCAGCAGTGAAAGTAATGAGCAGTTCTTC. Its protein product is CASSESNEQFF.